This T cell receptor beta chain was captured by sequencing in a study of blood T cell repertoires in COVID-19. Study-wide background: Samples of COVID-19 (acute and convalescent) were obtained from the United States, Italy and Spain. T cells, B-cell-depleted T cells, or PBMCs supplied cDNA or gDNA.

Generated by immunoSEQ multiplex PCR, the TCRdb table keeps only in-frame clones and is missing some. The data hold about 400,000 clones, with around nine tenths observed a single time. This clone has just one count. There are 16 residues in the CDR3. Losses at the gene ends were 4 bases for V and 1 base for J; bases not matched to a gene: 6. The germline gives CDR1 KGHSH, CDR2 LQKENI. The material sequenced was PBMCs or T cells enriched from blood (not recorded which). The clonotype originates from a woman younger than 45 who had recovered from COVID-19. The chain joins TRBV18 to TRBJ2-4; 8 bases line up with TRBD1. The CDR3 is CASSHDRGRAKNIQYF. The CDR3 DNA follows: TGTGCCAGCTCACATGACAGGGGTCGGGCCAAAAACATTCAGTACTTC.